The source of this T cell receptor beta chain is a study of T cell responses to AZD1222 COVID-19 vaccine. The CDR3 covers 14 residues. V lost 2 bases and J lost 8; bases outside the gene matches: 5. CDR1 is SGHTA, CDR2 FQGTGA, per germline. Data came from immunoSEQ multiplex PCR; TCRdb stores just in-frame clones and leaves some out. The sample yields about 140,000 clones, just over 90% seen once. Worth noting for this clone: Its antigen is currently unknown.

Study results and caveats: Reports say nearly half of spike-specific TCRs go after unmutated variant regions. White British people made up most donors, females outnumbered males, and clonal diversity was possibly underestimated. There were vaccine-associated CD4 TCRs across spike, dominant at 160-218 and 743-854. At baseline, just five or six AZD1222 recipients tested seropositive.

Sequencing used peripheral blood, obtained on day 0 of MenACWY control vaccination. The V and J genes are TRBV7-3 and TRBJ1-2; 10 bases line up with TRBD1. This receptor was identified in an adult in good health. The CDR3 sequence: CASSLLGTGEGYTF. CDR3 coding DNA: TGTGCCAGCAGCTTATTGGGGACAGGGGAAGGCTACACCTTC.